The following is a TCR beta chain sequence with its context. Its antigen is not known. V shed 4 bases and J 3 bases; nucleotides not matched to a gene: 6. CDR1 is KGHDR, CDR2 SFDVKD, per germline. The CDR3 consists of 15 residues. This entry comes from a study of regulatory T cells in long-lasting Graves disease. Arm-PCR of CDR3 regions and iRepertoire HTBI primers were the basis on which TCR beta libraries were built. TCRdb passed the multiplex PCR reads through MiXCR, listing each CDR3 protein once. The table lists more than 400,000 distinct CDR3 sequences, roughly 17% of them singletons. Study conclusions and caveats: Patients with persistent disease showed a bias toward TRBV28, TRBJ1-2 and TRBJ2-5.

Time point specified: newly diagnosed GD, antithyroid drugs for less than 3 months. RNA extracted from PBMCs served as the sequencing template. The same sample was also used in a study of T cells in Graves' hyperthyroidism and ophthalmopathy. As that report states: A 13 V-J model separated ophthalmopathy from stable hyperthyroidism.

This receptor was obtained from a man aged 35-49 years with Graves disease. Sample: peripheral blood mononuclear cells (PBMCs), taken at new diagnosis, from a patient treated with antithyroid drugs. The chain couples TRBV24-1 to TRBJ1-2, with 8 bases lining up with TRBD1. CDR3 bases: TGTGCCACCAGTGACTCAAGGGGACAGGACTATGGCTACACCTTC. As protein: CATSDSRGQDYGYTF.